A single sample is the source of the 12 T cell receptor beta chains below, sequenced in a study of blood T cell repertoires in COVID-19. Sequenced by immunoSEQ multiplex PCR; TCRdb stores in-frame clones only, minus some. The data show approximately 90,000 clones, about nine tenths seen once. Sequenced input: peripheral blood. The source is a man between 60 and 75 years old with COVID-19, enrolled during active disease.

The sample holds one count of this clone. This chain uses TRBV7-9 with TRBJ2-1; D is unresolved. Germline V CDR1 and CDR2: SEHNR, FQNEAQ (reference sequence). With 1 base removed from V and 0 bases from J, the gap between germline ends came to 13 bases. The CDR3 has 17 amino acids. CDR3 DNA sequence: TGTGCCAGCAGCTTAGGGAGCAGCCGGAGCTCCTACAATGAGCAGTTCTTC. This encodes CASSLGSSRSSYNEQFF.

The chain links TRBV21-1 to TRBJ1-4; the table's D call of TRBD1 was not tested on the DNA. TRBV21-1 is termed a pseudogene. The CDR3 is made up of 15 amino acids. The CDR3 coding sequence is TGTGCCAGCAGCAGAAGAGACAGGGGTAATGAAAAACTGTTTTTT. Its translation is CASSRRDRGNEKLFF.

The chain recombines TRBV19 with TRBJ2-7, with TRBD2 as a possible D gene (5 bases). V was shortened by 0 bases and J by 5 bases, with 11 bases between the two germline ends. CDR3 size: 14 residues. Germline values: CDR1 LNHDA, CDR2 SQIVND (reference sequence). The CDR3 spells CASSIDHDYDEQYF. The CDR3 nucleotides read TGTGCCAGTAGTATAGACCACGACTACGACGAGCAGTACTTC.

The table lists this clone with a count of one. The V call is TRBV12-3 or TRBV12-4, the J call TRBJ1-1, with D possibly being TRBD1 (5 bases). V lost 9 bases and J lost 0, with 11 bases in between. The CDR3 is 13 amino acids. CDR3 in DNA: TGTGCCAGTCAGCCGACAGTGAACACTGAAGCTTTCTTT. Protein product: CASQPTVNTEAFF.

The chain uses TRBV18 and TRBJ1-2, with unresolved D. The CDR3 is made up of 13 amino acids. The V and J ends lost 8 bases and 8 bases respectively, with 18 bases between them. Germline-derived CDR1 and CDR2 are KGHSH and LQKENI. The CDR3 spells CASRLTTREGYTF. As DNA, the CDR3 is TGTGCCAGCAGACTGACCACCAGAGAGGGCTACACCTTC. The complete variable domain, with remaining parts taken from reference TRBV18 and TRBJ1-2, reads NAGVMQNPRHLVRRRGQEARLRCSPMKGHSHVYWYRQLPEEGLKFMVYLQKENIIDESGMPKERFSAEFPKEGPSILRIQQVVRGDSAAYFCASRLTTREGYTFGSGTRLTVV.

The chain uses TRBV21-1 and TRBJ2-7; the table's D call, TRBD1, has no DNA check behind it. TRBV21-1 is given as a pseudogene. This CDR3 spans 18 amino acids. The CDR3 region is CASSNARWRTGGLVEQYF. Written as DNA, the CDR3 is TGTGCCAGCAGCAATGCCAGATGGCGGACAGGGGGCTTGGTCGAGCAGTACTTC.

J is TRBJ2-1 and V is TRBV19; the match to TRBD2 covers 16 bases. The J segment lost 1 base and the V segment lost 5 bases, leaving 5 bases of the junction unmatched. There are 18 residues in the CDR3. CDR1 and CDR2 (germline): LNHDA, SQIVND (reference sequence). CDR3 sequence (DNA): TGTGCCAGTAGTGCACCGGGACTAGCGGGAGGGTCCTACAATGAGCAGTTCTTC. The encoded protein is CASSAPGLAGGSYNEQFF.

The V and J genes are TRBV29-1 and TRBJ2-1, with a tentative D call TRBD2 (5 bases). Trimming removed 4 bases at V and 15 bases at J, with 10 bases between. The V gene's germline CDR1 is SQVTM and CDR2 ANQGSEA. The CDR3 is made up of 9 amino acids. The CDR3 loop reads CSVGLEGFF. CDR3 nucleotide sequence: TGCAGCGTTGGGCTAGAGGGGTTCTTC.

The J gene is TRBJ2-7, the V gene TRBV7-3; the match to TRBD1 covers 8 bases. After removal of 5 bases from V and 0 bases from J, the junction contained 3 bases not matched to a gene. Germline V lookup: CDR1 SGHTA, CDR2 FQGTGA. CDR3 size: 14 residues. CDR3 residues: CASSPQGGSYEQYF. Written as DNA, the CDR3 is TGTGCCAGCAGCCCACAGGGGGGCTCCTACGAGCAGTACTTC.

The J gene is TRBJ2-1, the V gene TRBV7-9, with D possibly TRBD2 on 6 matching bases. CDR1 and CDR2 from the germline V gene are SEHNR and FQNEAQ (reference sequence). V lost 5 bases, J lost 11 bases, and 19 bases lay in between. The CDR3 spans 14 residues. DNA for the CDR3: TGTGCCAGCAGCCAAGGGACCTCCGGGGGTAAGCAGTTCTTC. Its translation is CASSQGTSGGKQFF.

This rearrangement joins TRBV21-1 to TRBJ2-1; TRBD2, the D gene given by the table, was not confirmed from the DNA. TRBV21-1 is designated a pseudogene. This CDR3 comprises 11 residues. CDR3 region: CASIEGYEQFF. Written as DNA, the CDR3 is TGTGCCAGCATCGAGGGATATGAGCAGTTCTTC.

This rearrangement joins TRBV15 to TRBJ1-6; 7 nucleotides align to TRBD1. CDR1 and CDR2 from the germline V gene are LNHNV and YYDKDF (reference sequence). The CDR3 spans 14 residues. Losses at the gene ends were 8 bases for V and 7 bases for J; bases not matched to a gene: 8. The CDR3 is CATHQGGGNSPLHF. The CDR3 coding sequence is TGTGCCACCCATCAAGGGGGCGGCAATTCACCCCTCCACTTT.